This T cell receptor beta chain was identified in a study of monozygotic twins with inflammatory bowel disease. Notes on the study in general: Relative to healthy twins, IBD patients had fewer clonotypes in common with others, a gap that was especially apparent with disease activity.

Worth noting for this clonotype: Its antigen is currently unknown.

T cells were not sorted, and total RNA was isolated straight from whole blood. TCRdb reprocessed the 5' RACE reads and reports one entry per CDR3 protein, with no DNA. The repertoire table contains around 450,000 distinct CDR3 sequences. CDR3 length equals 13 residues. CDR1 is SGHVS, CDR2 FNYEAQ, per germline. The source is a human donor with ulcerative colitis or Crohn's disease, or a healthy co-twin of an affected twin (not recorded which). The genes are TRBV7-6 and TRBJ2-2. Sequenced material: blood. CDR3: CASSLPAAGELFF.